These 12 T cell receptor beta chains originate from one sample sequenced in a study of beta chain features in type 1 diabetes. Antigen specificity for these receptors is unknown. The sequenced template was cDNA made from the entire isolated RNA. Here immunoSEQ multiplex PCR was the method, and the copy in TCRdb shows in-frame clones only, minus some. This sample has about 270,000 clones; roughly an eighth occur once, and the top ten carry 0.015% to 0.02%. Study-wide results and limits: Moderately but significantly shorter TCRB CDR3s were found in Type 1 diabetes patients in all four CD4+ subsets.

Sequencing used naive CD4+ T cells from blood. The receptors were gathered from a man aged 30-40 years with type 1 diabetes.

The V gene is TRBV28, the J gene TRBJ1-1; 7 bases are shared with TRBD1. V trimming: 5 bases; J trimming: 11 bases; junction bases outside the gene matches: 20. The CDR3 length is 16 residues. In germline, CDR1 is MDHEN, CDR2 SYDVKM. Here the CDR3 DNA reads TGTGCCAGCAGTGCACCACTAGGGACAGATCAAAGCCCGGCTTTCTTT. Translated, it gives CASSAPLGTDQSPAFF.

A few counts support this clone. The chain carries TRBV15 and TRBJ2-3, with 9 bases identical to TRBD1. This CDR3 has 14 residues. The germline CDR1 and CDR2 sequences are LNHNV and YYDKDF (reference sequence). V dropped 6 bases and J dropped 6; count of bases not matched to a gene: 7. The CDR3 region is CATRRDRAGDTQYF. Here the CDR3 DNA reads TGTGCCACCAGAAGGGACAGGGCGGGGGATACGCAGTATTTT.

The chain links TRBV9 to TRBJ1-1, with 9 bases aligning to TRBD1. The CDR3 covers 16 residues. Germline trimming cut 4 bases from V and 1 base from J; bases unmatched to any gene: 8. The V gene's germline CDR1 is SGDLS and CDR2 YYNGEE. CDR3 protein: CASSPRTGEGNTEAFF. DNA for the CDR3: TGTGCCAGCAGCCCACGGACAGGGGAGGGGAACACTGAAGCTTTCTTT.

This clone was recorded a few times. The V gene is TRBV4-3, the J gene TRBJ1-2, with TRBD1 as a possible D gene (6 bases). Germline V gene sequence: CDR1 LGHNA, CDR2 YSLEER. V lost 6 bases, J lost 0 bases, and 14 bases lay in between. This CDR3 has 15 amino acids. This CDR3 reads CASRSGTTSNYGYTF. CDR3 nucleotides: TGCGCCAGCAGATCGGGGACAACATCTAACTATGGCTACACCTTC.

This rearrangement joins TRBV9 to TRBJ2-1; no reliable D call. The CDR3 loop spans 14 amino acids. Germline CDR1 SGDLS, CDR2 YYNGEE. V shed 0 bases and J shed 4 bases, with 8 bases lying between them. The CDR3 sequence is CASSVVTKYNEQFF. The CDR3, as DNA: TGTGCCAGCAGCGTAGTAACTAAATACAATGAGCAGTTCTTC.

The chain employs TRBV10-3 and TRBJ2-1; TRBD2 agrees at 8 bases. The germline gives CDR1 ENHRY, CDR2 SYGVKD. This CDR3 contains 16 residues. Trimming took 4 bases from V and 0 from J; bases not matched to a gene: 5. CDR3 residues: CAISGMAGGSYNEQFF. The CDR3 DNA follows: TGTGCCATCAGTGGGATGGCGGGAGGCTCCTACAATGAGCAGTTCTTC.

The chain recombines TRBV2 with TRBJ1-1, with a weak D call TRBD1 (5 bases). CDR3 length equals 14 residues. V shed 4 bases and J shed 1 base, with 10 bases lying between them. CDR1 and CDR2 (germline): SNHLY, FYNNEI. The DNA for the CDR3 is TGTGCCAGCAGTGGACAGTCAGGGAACACTGAAGCTTTCTTT. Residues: CASSGQSGNTEAFF.

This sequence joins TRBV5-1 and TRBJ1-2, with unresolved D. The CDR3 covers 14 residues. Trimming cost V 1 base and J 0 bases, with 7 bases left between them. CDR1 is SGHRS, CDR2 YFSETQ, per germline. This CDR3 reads CASSLRSANYGYTF. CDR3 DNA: TGCGCCAGCAGCTTGCGGTCGGCTAACTATGGCTACACCTTC.

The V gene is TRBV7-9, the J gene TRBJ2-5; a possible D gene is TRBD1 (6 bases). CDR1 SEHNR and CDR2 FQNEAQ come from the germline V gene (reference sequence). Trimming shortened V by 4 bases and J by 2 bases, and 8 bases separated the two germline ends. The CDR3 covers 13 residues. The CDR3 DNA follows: TGTGCCAGCAGCTCACAGGGTCAAGAGACCCAGTACTTC. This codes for CASSSQGQETQYF.

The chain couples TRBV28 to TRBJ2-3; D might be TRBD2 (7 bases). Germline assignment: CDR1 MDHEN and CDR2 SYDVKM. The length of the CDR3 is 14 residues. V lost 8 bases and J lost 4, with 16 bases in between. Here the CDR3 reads CASRGGGRPDTQYF. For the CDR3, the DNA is TGTGCCAGCCGCGGGGGCGGGAGACCAGATACGCAGTATTTT.

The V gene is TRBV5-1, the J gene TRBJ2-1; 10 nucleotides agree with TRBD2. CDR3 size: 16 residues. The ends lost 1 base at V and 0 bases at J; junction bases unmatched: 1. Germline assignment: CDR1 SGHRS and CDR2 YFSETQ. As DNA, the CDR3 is TGCGCCAGCAGCTTGCGGACTAGCGGCTCCTACAATGAGCAGTTCTTC. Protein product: CASSLRTSGSYNEQFF. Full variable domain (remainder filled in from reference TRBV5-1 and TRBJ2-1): KAGVTQTPRYLIKTRGQQVTLSCSPISGHRSVSWYQQTPGQGLQFLFEYFSETQRNKGNFPGRFSGRQFSNSRSEMNVSTLELGDSALYLCASSLRTSGSYNEQFFGPGTRLTVL.

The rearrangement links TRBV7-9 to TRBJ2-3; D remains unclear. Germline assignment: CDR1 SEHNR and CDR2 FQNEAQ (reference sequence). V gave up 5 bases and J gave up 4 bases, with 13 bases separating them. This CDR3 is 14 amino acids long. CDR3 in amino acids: CASSIHSGPDTQYF. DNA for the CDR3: TGTGCCAGCAGCATCCACAGTGGGCCAGATACGCAGTATTTT.